These T cell receptor beta chains were read from a single sample in a study of T cells in Graves' hyperthyroidism and ophthalmopathy. TCRdb recomputed calls from the multiplex PCR reads with MiXCR, one row per CDR3 protein. The sample includes 480,000 or so distinct CDR3 sequences, 40% to 55% of them seen just once. The sample was peripheral blood or thyroid tissue (not recorded which). These TCRs come from an adult woman with Graves' disease, either hyperthyroidism or ophthalmopathy (not recorded which). CDR3s include the opening cysteine and the closing phenylalanine or tryptophan. The order of the fields is V gene, clone size, D gene, J gene, CDR3 DNA, CDR3 protein. A D gene is named only where the DNA matches it firmly. Some rows mark clone size as missing; the rest say once, few, many or name a class of expanded clone.

v_call: TRBV7-2; clone_size: -; d_call: TRBD1; j_call: TRBJ1-6; cdr3_nt: TGTGCCAGCAGCGACGGGACACAGGGGTGGAATTCACCCCTCCACTTT; cdr3_aa: CASSDGTQGWNSPLHF
v_call: TRBV29-1; clone_size: -; d_call: -; j_call: TRBJ1-1; cdr3_nt: TGCAGCGTTGGCTCCATGAACACTGAAGCTTTCTTT; cdr3_aa: CSVGSMNTEAFF
v_call: TRBV10-1; clone_size: -; d_call: TRBD2; j_call: TRBJ2-7; cdr3_nt: TGCGCCGCACATAGCGGGATCACCTACGAGCAGTACTTC; cdr3_aa: CAAHSGITYEQYF
v_call: TRBV5-1; clone_size: -; d_call: -; j_call: TRBJ2-7; cdr3_nt: TGCGCCAGCAGCTCGACCTCCACTGATGGGCAGTACTTC; cdr3_aa: CASSSTSTDGQYF
v_call: TRBV6-2/TRBV6-3; clone_size: -; d_call: -; j_call: TRBJ1-1; cdr3_nt: TGTGCCAGCGGGGGCCAGTTGAACACTGAAGCTTTCTTT; cdr3_aa: CASGGQLNTEAFF
v_call: TRBV20-1; clone_size: -; d_call: -; j_call: TRBJ1-1; cdr3_nt: TGCAGTGCCCCCCCCGGGACTCCAGAAGCTTTCTTT; cdr3_aa: CSAPPGTPEAFF
v_call: TRBV10-3; clone_size: -; d_call: TRBD1; j_call: TRBJ2-7; cdr3_nt: TGTGCCATCAGTAAGGGACAGTCGGTCCACGAGCAGTACTTC; cdr3_aa: CAISKGQSVHEQYF
v_call: TRBV6-5; clone_size: -; d_call: -; j_call: TRBJ2-6; cdr3_nt: TGTGCCAGCCGCCTGTCACCTAGGTCCAACGTCCTGACTTTC; cdr3_aa: CASRLSPRSNVLTF
v_call: TRBV5-6; clone_size: many; d_call: TRBD1; j_call: TRBJ1-2; cdr3_nt: TGTGCCAGCAGCCTAGTCCGGACAGGGGACGACTACACCTTC; cdr3_aa: CASSLVRTGDDYTF
v_call: TRBV4-2; clone_size: many; d_call: TRBD2; j_call: TRBJ2-7; cdr3_nt: TGTGCCAGCAGCCCATCGGGGGGGACTTGGGAGCAGTACTTC; cdr3_aa: CASSPSGGTWEQYF
v_call: TRBV10-3; clone_size: few; d_call: TRBD1; j_call: TRBJ2-5; cdr3_nt: TGTGCCATCAGCAAATCCACAGGGGGATACCAAGAGACCCAGTACTTC; cdr3_aa: CAISKSTGGYQETQYF
v_call: TRBV7-7; clone_size: -; d_call: -; j_call: TRBJ1-1; cdr3_nt: TGTGCCAGCAGCTTAATGCGCGGTAACATACTGAACACTGAAGCTTTCTTT; cdr3_aa: CASSLMRGNILNTEAFF
v_call: TRBV10-3; clone_size: -; d_call: -; j_call: TRBJ1-3; cdr3_nt: TGTGCCACCAGTGCGCAGGGGCTCGGAAACACCATATATTTT; cdr3_aa: CATSAQGLGNTIYF
v_call: TRBV7-2; clone_size: -; d_call: -; j_call: TRBJ2-7; cdr3_nt: TGTGCCAGCAGCACGACACCGTCTACTTCCTACGAGCAGTACTTC; cdr3_aa: CASSTTPSTSYEQYF
v_call: TRBV29-1; clone_size: -; d_call: -; j_call: TRBJ1-5; cdr3_nt: TGCAGCGTCAAGGGGGGGGCGCTTGAGCCCCAGCATTTT; cdr3_aa: CSVKGGALEPQHF
v_call: TRBV10-3; clone_size: -; d_call: -; j_call: TRBJ2-7; cdr3_nt: TGTGCCATCAGTGAGCCCCCCCCTGGACGCTACGAGCAGTACTTC; cdr3_aa: CAISEPPPGRYEQYF
v_call: TRBV2; clone_size: -; d_call: TRBD2; j_call: TRBJ2-5; cdr3_nt: TGTCACAGCAGCCTCTGGGGGGAGGGCCCAGAGACCCAGTACTTC; cdr3_aa: CHSSLWGEGPETQYF
v_call: TRBV10-2; clone_size: -; d_call: TRBD2; j_call: TRBJ2-7; cdr3_nt: TGCGCCAGCAGCCCCGCGTTAGCGGGAGCCTACGAGCAGTACTTC; cdr3_aa: CASSPALAGAYEQYF